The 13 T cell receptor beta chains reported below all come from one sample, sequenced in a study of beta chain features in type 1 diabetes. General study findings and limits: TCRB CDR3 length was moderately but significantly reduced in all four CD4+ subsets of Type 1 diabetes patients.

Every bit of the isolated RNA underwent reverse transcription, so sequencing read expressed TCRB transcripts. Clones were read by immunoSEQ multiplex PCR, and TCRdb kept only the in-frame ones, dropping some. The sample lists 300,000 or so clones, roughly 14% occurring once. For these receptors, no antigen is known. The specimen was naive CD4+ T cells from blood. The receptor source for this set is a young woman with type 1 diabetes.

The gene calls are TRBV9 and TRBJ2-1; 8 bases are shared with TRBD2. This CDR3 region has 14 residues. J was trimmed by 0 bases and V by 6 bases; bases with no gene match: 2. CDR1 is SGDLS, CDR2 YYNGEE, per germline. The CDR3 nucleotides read TGTGCCAGCACCACTAGCGGCTCCTACAATGAGCAGTTCTTC. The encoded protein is CASTTSGSYNEQFF. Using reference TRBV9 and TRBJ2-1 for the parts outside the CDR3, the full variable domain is DSGVTQTPKHLITATGQRVTLRCSPRSGDLSVYWYQQSLDQGLQFLIQYYNGEERAKGNILERFSAQQFPDLHSELNLSSLELGDSALYFCASTTSGSYNEQFFGPGTRLTVL.

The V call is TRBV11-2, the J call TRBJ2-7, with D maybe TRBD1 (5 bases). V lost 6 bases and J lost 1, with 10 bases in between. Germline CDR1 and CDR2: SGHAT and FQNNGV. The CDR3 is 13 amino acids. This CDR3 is CASRHTGSYEQYF. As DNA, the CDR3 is TGTGCCAGCAGGCATACAGGATCCTACGAGCAGTACTTC.

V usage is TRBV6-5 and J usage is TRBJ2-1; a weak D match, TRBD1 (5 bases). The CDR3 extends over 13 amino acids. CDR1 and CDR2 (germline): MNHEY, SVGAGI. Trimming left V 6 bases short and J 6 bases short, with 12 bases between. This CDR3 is CASRLDRINEQFF. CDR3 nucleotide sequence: TGTGCCAGCAGACTTGACAGAATCAATGAGCAGTTCTTC.

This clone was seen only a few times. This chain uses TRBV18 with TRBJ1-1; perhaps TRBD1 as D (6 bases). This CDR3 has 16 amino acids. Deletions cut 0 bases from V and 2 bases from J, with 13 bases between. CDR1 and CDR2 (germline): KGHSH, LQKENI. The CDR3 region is CASSPPVPRGNTEAFF. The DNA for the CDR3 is TGTGCCAGCTCACCACCCGTGCCCAGGGGTAACACTGAAGCTTTCTTT. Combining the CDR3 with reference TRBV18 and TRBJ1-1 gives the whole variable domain NAGVMQNPRHLVRRRGQEARLRCSPMKGHSHVYWYRQLPEEGLKFMVYLQKENIIDESGMPKERFSAEFPKEGPSILRIQQVVRGDSAAYFCASSPPVPRGNTEAFFGQGTRLTVV.

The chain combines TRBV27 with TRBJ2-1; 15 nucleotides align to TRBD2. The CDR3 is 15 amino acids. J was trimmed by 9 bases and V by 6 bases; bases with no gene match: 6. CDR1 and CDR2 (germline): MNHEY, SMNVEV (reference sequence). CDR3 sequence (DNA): TGTGCCAGCAGGGGACTAGCGGGAGGAGGAGTTGAGCAGTTCTTC. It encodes CASRGLAGGGVEQFF.

CDR3 sequence: CAISNGQAAADTQYF. CDR3 in DNA: TGTGCCATCAGTAATGGACAGGCTGCCGCAGATACGCAGTATTTT. This rearrangement joins TRBV10-3 to TRBJ2-3, with TRBD1 matching over 7 bases. Germline V gene data show CDR1 as ENHRY and CDR2 as SYGVKD. This CDR3 contains 15 residues. J lost 4 bases, V lost 5 bases, and 9 bases had no gene match.

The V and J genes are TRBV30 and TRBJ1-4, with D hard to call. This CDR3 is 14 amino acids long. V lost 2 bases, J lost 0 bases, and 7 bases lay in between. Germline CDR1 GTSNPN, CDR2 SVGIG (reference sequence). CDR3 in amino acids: CAWSPTSTNEKLFF. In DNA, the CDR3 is TGTGCCTGGAGTCCGACATCAACTAATGAAAAACTGTTTTTT.

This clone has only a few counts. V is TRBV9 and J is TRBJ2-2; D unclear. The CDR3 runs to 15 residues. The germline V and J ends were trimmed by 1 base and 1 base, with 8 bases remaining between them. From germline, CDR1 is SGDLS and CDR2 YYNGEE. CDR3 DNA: TGTGCCAGCAGCGTACTGGGCTTGAACACCGGGGAGCTGTTTTTT. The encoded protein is CASSVLGLNTGELFF.

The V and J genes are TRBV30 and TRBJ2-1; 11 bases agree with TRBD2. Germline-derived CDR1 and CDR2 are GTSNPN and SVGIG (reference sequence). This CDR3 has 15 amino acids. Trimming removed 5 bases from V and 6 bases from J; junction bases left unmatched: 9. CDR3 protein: CAWEPRTSGRNEQFF. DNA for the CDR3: TGTGCCTGGGAACCCCGGACTAGCGGGCGCAATGAGCAGTTCTTC.

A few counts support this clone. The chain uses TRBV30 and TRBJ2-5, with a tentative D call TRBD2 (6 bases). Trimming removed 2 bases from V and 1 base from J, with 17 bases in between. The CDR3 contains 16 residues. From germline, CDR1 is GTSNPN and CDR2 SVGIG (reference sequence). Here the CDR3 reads CAWSPTHLAVQETQYF. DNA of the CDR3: TGTGCCTGGAGTCCAACCCACTTAGCGGTCCAAGAGACCCAGTACTTC.

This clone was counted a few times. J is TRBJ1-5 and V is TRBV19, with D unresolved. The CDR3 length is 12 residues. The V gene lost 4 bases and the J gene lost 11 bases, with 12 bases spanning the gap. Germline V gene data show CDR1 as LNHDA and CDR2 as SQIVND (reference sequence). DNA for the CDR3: TGTGCCAGTAGTACCCGGCGACGGGCCCAGCATTTT. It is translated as CASSTRRRAQHF.

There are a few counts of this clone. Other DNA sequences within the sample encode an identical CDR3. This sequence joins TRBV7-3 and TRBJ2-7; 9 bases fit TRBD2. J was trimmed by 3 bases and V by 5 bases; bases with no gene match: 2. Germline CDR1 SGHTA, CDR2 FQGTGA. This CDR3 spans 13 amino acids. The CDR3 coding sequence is TGTGCCAGCAGCCCGACTAGCGGCTACGAGCAGTACTTC. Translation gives CASSPTSGYEQYF.

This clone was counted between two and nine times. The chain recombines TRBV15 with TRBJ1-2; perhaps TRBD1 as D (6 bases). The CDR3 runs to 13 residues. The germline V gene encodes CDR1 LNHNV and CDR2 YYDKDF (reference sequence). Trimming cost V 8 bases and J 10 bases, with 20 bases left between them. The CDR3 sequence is CATRGLQGYDYTF. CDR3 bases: TGTGCCACCCGGGGATTACAGGGATACGACTACACCTTC.